This T cell receptor (beta chain) was sequenced during a study of shared clonotypes between healthy human individuals. This clone was picked up one time. The repertoire was sequenced with immunoSEQ multiplex PCR; TCRdb's copy has only in-frame clones and lacks some. The sample lists roughly 2,000,000 clones, around 96% seen once, with 1.2% in the top ten. In the naive CD8 group, cells lacked CD45RO and were positively selected for CCR7, so terminally differentiated effector memory CD45RA+ cells were left out. Unmatched junction bases numbered 14, after V lost 3 bases and J lost 5 bases. Germline values: CDR1 SGHVS, CDR2 FNYEAQ. This CDR3 region has 19 residues.

The V and J genes are TRBV7-6 and TRBJ2-5; 14 nucleotides line up with TRBD2. Sequenced input: naive CD8+ T cells sorted from blood. The sequence came from a man between 18 and 35 years old in good health. CDR3 DNA: TGTGCCAGCAGCTTTATGCGGGGGACTAGCGGGAGAGATGGGGAGACCCAGTACTTC. Its translation is CASSFMRGTSGRDGETQYF.